These 25 T cell receptor beta chains were sequenced from one sample in a study of blood T cell repertoires in COVID-19. Profiled with immunoSEQ multiplex PCR; TCRdb holds only in-frame clones, not every one. In the table there are roughly 340,000 clones, around 89% of which are singletons. Sequenced input: peripheral blood. These receptors all stem from a woman in her 30s with COVID-19, enrolled during active disease.

This chain uses TRBV10-3 with TRBJ2-1; D ambiguous. V was cut by 3 bases and J by 4 bases, with 4 bases left in between. CDR1 is ENHRY and CDR2 is SYGVKD in the germline V gene. There are 12 residues in the CDR3. The CDR3 nucleotides are TGTGCCATCAGTGACCAATACAATGAGCAGTTCTTC. Its translation: CAISDQYNEQFF.

The chain combines TRBV27 with TRBJ2-1, with 7 bases identical to TRBD1. Per the germline V gene, CDR1 is MNHEY and CDR2 is SMNVEV (reference sequence). CDR3 length: 16 residues. J was trimmed by 2 bases and V by 6 bases; bases with no gene match: 10. CDR3 bases: TGTGCCAGCAGGGAGACAGGGTATTTACCCTACAATGAGCAGTTCTTC. Its protein product is CASRETGYLPYNEQFF.

CDR3 amino acids: CASSQLQGALGDTQYF. The CDR3 nucleotides read TGTGCCAGCAGCCAACTCCAGGGGGCGCTGGGAGATACGCAGTATTTT. The chain has TRBV4-2 and TRBJ2-3; 8 bases align to TRBD1. Germline loops: CDR1 LGHNA, CDR2 YNFKEQ. The CDR3 extends over 16 amino acids. The trim removed 2 bases at V and 5 bases at J, leaving 9 bases unmatched.

J is TRBJ2-5 and V is TRBV5-4; 9 bases are shared with TRBD1. Germline loops: CDR1 SGHNT, CDR2 YYREEE (reference sequence). V trimming: 0 bases; J trimming: 0 bases; junction bases outside the gene matches: 6. The CDR3 covers 17 residues. CDR3 loop: CASSLGPGTGYQETQYF. CDR3 DNA sequence: TGTGCCAGCAGCTTGGGCCCCGGGACAGGGTACCAAGAGACCCAGTACTTC.

This chain uses TRBV24-1 with TRBJ1-1; TRBD1 agrees at 9 bases. The trim removed 7 bases at V and 8 bases at J, leaving 4 bases unmatched. Looked up from germline, CDR1 is KGHDR and CDR2 is SFDVKD. CDR3 size: 12 residues. The CDR3 DNA reads as TGTGCCACCAGCACAGGGGGCGCGGAAGCTTTCTTT. Its protein is CATSTGGAEAFF.

The chain recombines TRBV11-2 with TRBJ1-3, with D maybe TRBD1 (5 bases). Germline CDR1 reads SGHAT; CDR2 reads FQNNGV. Trimming stripped 7 bases from V and 2 bases from J, with 15 bases between. This CDR3 is built from 15 residues. The CDR3: CASTFSRGAGNTIYF. CDR3 in DNA: TGTGCCAGCACCTTCAGCCGGGGGGCTGGAAACACCATATATTTT.

The chain uses TRBV10-3 and TRBJ1-2; D might be TRBD1 (6 bases). The CDR3 consists of 12 residues. Germline-derived CDR1 and CDR2 are ENHRY and SYGVKD. Trimming stripped 10 bases from V and 2 bases from J, with 11 bases between. The CDR3 protein is CATLDRNYGYTF. The CDR3 DNA reads as TGTGCCACTCTAGACAGGAACTATGGCTACACCTTC.

The chain joins TRBV2 to TRBJ2-1, with 7 bases lining up with TRBD1. The germline V gene encodes CDR1 SNHLY and CDR2 FYNNEI. The V and J ends lost 3 bases and 1 base, in that order; junction bases with no gene match: 3. The CDR3 spans 15 residues. The CDR3 spells CASSDLQGSYNEQFF. The CDR3 bases are TGTGCCAGCAGTGATTTACAGGGGTCCTACAATGAGCAGTTCTTC.

V is TRBV10-1 and J is TRBJ2-7; D might be TRBD2 (6 bases). Deletions cut 6 bases from V and 0 bases from J, with 12 bases between. Looked up from germline, CDR1 is WNHNN and CDR2 is SYGVQD (reference sequence). The CDR3 consists of 14 residues. Here the CDR3 DNA reads TGCGCCAGCAGCCGGGACTTGAGCTCCTACGAGCAGTACTTC. Translating gives CASSRDLSSYEQYF.

The V gene is TRBV7-2, the J gene TRBJ2-1; D not resolved. V lost 0 bases, J lost 4 bases, and 13 bases lay in between. Germline lookup yields CDR1 SGHTA and CDR2 FQGNSA. The CDR3 is made up of 16 amino acids. The DNA for the CDR3 is TGTGCCAGCAGCTTAGCAATCGGTCCTAATTACAATGAGCAGTTCTTC. It encodes CASSLAIGPNYNEQFF.

Concerning this clone itself: The DNA is left out, because the CDR3 cannot be placed on it with certainty; the CDR3 is given as TCRdb lists it. The chain carries TRBV27 and TRBJ2-1; no DNA check was done on the table's D call, TRBD2. 15 amino acids form the CDR3, both terminal residues included. Germline CDR1 reads MNHEY; CDR2 reads SMNVEV (reference sequence). This chain's CDR3 is CASSSSGASYNEQFF.

V and J are TRBV2 and TRBJ1-6; possible D gene TRBD1, 6 bases. Germline CDR1 SNHLY, CDR2 FYNNEI. The CDR3 is 16 residues long. The V gene lost 6 bases and the J gene lost 7 bases, with 19 bases spanning the gap. The CDR3 sequence: CASRGGALPGNSPLHF. CDR3 coding DNA: TGTGCCAGCAGGGGGGGGGCTCTACCTGGCAATTCACCCCTCCACTTT.

The rearrangement joins TRBV28 to TRBJ2-5; D is perhaps TRBD2 (7 bases). This CDR3 has 14 amino acids. Germline V gene sequence: CDR1 MDHEN, CDR2 SYDVKM. Trimming removed 3 bases from V and 5 bases from J, with 13 bases in between. For the CDR3, the DNA is TGTGCCAGCAGTTTGGGGGGGCCGTGGGAGACCCAGTACTTC. Its translation: CASSLGGPWETQYF.

The chain recombines TRBV4-1 with TRBJ2-1; 10 bases line up with TRBD2. V dropped 4 bases and J dropped 1; count of bases not matched to a gene: 19. The CDR3 totals 21 residues. Per the germline V gene, CDR1 is MGHRA and CDR2 is YSYEKL. CDR3 amino acids: CASSLGGYGSSGSRSYNEQFF. CDR3 nucleotide sequence: TGCGCCAGCAGCCTCGGGGGTTATGGGTCTAGCGGGAGTCGGTCCTACAATGAGCAGTTCTTC.

This chain connects TRBV9 to TRBJ2-1; perhaps TRBD2 as D (5 bases). V shed 0 bases and J shed 7 bases, with 11 bases lying between them. Germline CDR1 and CDR2: SGDLS and YYNGEE. CDR3 length equals 14 residues. The CDR3 coding sequence is TGTGCCAGCAGCGTAGACGGTCGAGGGAATGAGCAGTTCTTC. This sequence encodes CASSVDGRGNEQFF. The full variable domain, completed using reference TRBV9 and TRBJ2-1, is DSGVTQTPKHLITATGQRVTLRCSPRSGDLSVYWYQQSLDQGLQFLIQYYNGEERAKGNILERFSAQQFPDLHSELNLSSLELGDSALYFCASSVDGRGNEQFFGPGTRLTVL.

The chain recombines TRBV7-6 with TRBJ2-3; TRBD2 matches 10 bases. This CDR3 is 16 amino acids long. With V trimmed by 5 bases and J by 2 bases, 7 bases remained unmatched. Looked up from germline, CDR1 is SGHVS and CDR2 is FNYEAQ. The CDR3 here is CASSPGLADATDTQYF. DNA of the CDR3: TGTGCCAGCAGCCCTGGACTAGCGGATGCCACAGATACGCAGTATTTT.

This rearrangement joins TRBV24-1 to TRBJ2-7, with TRBD1 matching 8 bases. With V trimmed by 6 bases and J by 0 bases, 6 bases remained unmatched. This CDR3 spans 15 amino acids. Germline V gene data show CDR1 as KGHDR and CDR2 as SFDVKD. The CDR3 spells CATSPDRVPSYEQYV. The CDR3 DNA reads as TGTGCCACCAGTCCGGACAGGGTTCCCTCCTACGAGCAGTACGTC.

This clone occurred once. V usage is TRBV11-2 and J usage is TRBJ2-1, with 11 bases that match TRBD2. From germline, CDR1 is SGHAT and CDR2 FQNNGV. V was clipped by 0 bases and J by 9 bases; unmatched bases: 1. This CDR3 has 14 residues. The DNA of the CDR3 is TGTGCCAGCAGCTTAGAGCTAGCGGGGGGTGAGCAGTTCTTC. Its protein is CASSLELAGGEQFF.

This chain connects TRBV2 to TRBJ2-1, with 7 bases identical to TRBD2. V lost 5 bases to trimming and J lost 3 bases; unmatched junction nucleotides: 7. The CDR3 is made up of 15 amino acids. The germline V gene has CDR1 SNHLY and CDR2 FYNNEI. CDR3 region: CASSLLAPLYNEQFF. CDR3 coding DNA: TGTGCCAGCAGTTTACTAGCGCCCCTCTACAATGAGCAGTTCTTC. Full variable domain (outside the CDR3, taken from reference TRBV2 and TRBJ2-1): EPEVTQTPSHQVTQMGQEVILRCVPISNHLYFYWYRQILGQKVEFLVSFYNNEISEKSEIFDDQFSVERPDGSNFTLKIRSTKLEDSAMYFCASSLLAPLYNEQFFGPGTRLTVL.

CDR3 amino acids: CASSPSLAGGIVTESYNEQFF. The CDR3 DNA follows: TGTGCCAGCTCCCCATCTCTAGCGGGAGGTATCGTCACTGAGTCCTACAATGAGCAGTTCTTC. This chain joins TRBV18 and TRBJ2-1; 11 bases agree with TRBD2. This CDR3 comprises 21 residues. V lost 6 bases, J lost 1 base, and 20 bases stayed unmatched. CDR1 KGHSH and CDR2 LQKENI come from the germline V gene.

This chain connects TRBV29-1 to TRBJ2-3; TRBD1 agrees at 9 bases. J was trimmed by 3 bases and V by 7 bases; bases with no gene match: 5. In germline, CDR1 is SQVTM, CDR2 ANQGSEA. The CDR3 contains 13 residues. DNA of the CDR3: TGCAGCGGCAGACAGGGGGTGACAGATACGCAGTATTTT. Encoded protein: CSGRQGVTDTQYF.

The CDR3 DNA follows: TGTGCCAGCAGTCCCCTGGACAGACTGAACACTGAAGCTTTCTTT. Encoded protein: CASSPLDRLNTEAFF. The rearrangement joins TRBV6-6 to TRBJ1-1; the D gene is possibly TRBD1 (6 bases). V lost 5 bases, J lost 0 bases, and 13 bases lay in between. The CDR3 is 15 amino acids. CDR1 is MNHNY and CDR2 is SVGAGI in the germline V gene (reference sequence).

This chain joins TRBV7-2 and TRBJ2-5; D call uncertain. Deletions cut 3 bases from V and 5 bases from J, with 10 bases between. The germline gives CDR1 SGHTA, CDR2 FQGNSA. This CDR3 region has 13 residues. CDR3 sequence reads: CASSLAGLETQYF. CDR3 DNA: TGTGCCAGCAGCTTGGCCGGGTTGGAGACCCAGTACTTC.

The rearrangement links TRBV7-8 to TRBJ2-1, with 10 positions matching TRBD2. Per the germline V gene, CDR1 is SGHVS and CDR2 is FQNEAQ. The junction had 4 bases not matched to a gene; V was cut back by 2 bases and J by 0 bases. The CDR3 is 17 residues long. CDR3 loop: CASSLSSSGSSYNEQFF. The CDR3 nucleotides read TGTGCCAGCAGCTTATCGTCTAGCGGGAGCTCCTACAATGAGCAGTTCTTC.

The chain couples TRBV18 to TRBJ2-3, with 9 positions matching TRBD2. Germline CDR1 is KGHSH and CDR2 is LQKENI. V trimming: 3 bases; J trimming: 3 bases; junction bases outside the gene matches: 7. This CDR3 has 16 amino acids. CDR3: CASSPIAGEGTDTQYF. The CDR3 bases are TGTGCCAGCTCACCTATAGCGGGAGAGGGGACAGATACGCAGTATTTT.